This T cell receptor (beta chain) was sequenced in a study of CD8 T cells in Susac syndrome (dated by TCRdb to about 2019). Regarding the study in general: Of the Susac syndrome patients who were sequenced, roughly six had clinically active disease and about eight were in clinical remission. At the time of blood withdrawal, Susac syndrome patients were either therapy-naive, taking corticosteroids (with some also receiving IVIg), or on IVIg alone. Whether CD8+ T cell activation and differentiation in Susac syndrome was antigen driven was tested using repertoire sequencing. The investigation overall reported the following: The number of individuals in the TCR sequencing and HLA analysis was acknowledged as relatively small. In the CD4+ T cell repertoire of Susac syndrome patients, clonal expansion was not detected.

Unmatched junction bases come to 5, with V trimmed by 6 bases and J by 4 bases. Including cysteine and phenylalanine, the CDR3 has 14 amino acids. The CDR3 DNA has 42 bases and is translated from base 1. RNA was extracted using the RNeasy kit, and roughly 0.5 to 1 microgram was reverse transcribed with random hexamers. TCR beta CDR3 regions were amplified with the immunoSEQ multiplex PCR assay covering 54 Vbeta and 13 Jbeta segments. PCR amplification bias was corrected using a synthetic template baseline for primer optimization and computational correction. Per the original workflow: Reads were annotated to V, D and J genes according to IMGT and were analyzed with immunoSEQ Analyzer, with only productive sequences retained. Clonality was calculated as one minus the Shannon entropy normalized by log2 of the number of productive unique sequences. For each patient and control, public and private clones were evaluated among the 100 most prevalent clones. Clones were defined as Susac-specific when absent from the healthy and MS cohorts, from about 970 published viral clones and from other ImmuneACCESS disease sequences. TCRdb trimmed public reads at Q25 via fastp, called clones via MiXCR and kept in-frame beta chains. Entries that share a CDR3 protein sequence are merged under the most common genes and DNA. The V and J calls were not made by the authors but by TCRdb's processing. The sample table lists around 130,000 distinct CDR3 sequences, approximately 96% of them with a count of one. 0.12% to 0.15% of the sample is held by the ten biggest clonotypes.

Peripheral blood CD8+ and CD4+ T cells from healthy donors, Susac syndrome patients and multiple sclerosis patients were profiled by high-throughput TCR beta sequencing. The Susac syndrome patients fulfilled recently defined diagnostic criteria for either definite or probable disease. Bulk CD8+ and CD4+ T cells were purified magnetically by negative isolation, whereas CD8+ TEMRA cells were enriched by FACS. Blood was drawn into EDTA tubes, processed within 24 hours, and PBMCs were isolated by density gradient centrifugation. PBMCs intended for TCR sequencing were frozen in liquid nitrogen and were later thawed in a 37 degrees C water bath. A purity of at least 90% was achieved for sorted or isolated CD4+, CD8+ and CD8+ TEMRA cells. Points on this clonotype: Its antigen remains unidentified. Base qualities were left out, and no much larger clone turns up one base away.

The sequenced sample consisted of CD4+ T cells from PBMCs. The rearrangement combines TRBV12-3 or TRBV12-4 with TRBJ2-7, and TRBD1 aligns with 11 junction nucleotides. The source is a human donor with Susac syndrome. The CDR3 has the sequence CASSGQGAWYEQYF. In nucleotides, the sequence is TGTGCCAGCAGCGGACAGGGGGCATGGTACGAGCAGTACTTC.